This T cell receptor beta chain was identified during a study of cytomegalovirus exposure and HLA in healthy donors. Germline V lookup: CDR1 MNHEY, CDR2 SMNVEV (reference sequence). The CDR3 is 18 amino acids. V trimming: 3 bases; J trimming: 2 bases; junction bases outside the gene matches: 14. The assay was immunoSEQ multiplex PCR, and TCRdb's table has in-frame clones only and misses some. The table shows 150,000 or so clones, with 75% to 90% occurring only once. The origin of this receptor is a woman aged 18-35 years in good health and CMV-seropositive. Sequenced: PBMCs. The genes are TRBV27 and TRBJ2-3; 7 bases map to TRBD1. CDR3 in DNA: TGTGCCAGCAGTTTGATCGCCCCTCGGGACAGCTTCACAGATACGCAGTATTTT. It yields the protein CASSLIAPRDSFTDTQYF.